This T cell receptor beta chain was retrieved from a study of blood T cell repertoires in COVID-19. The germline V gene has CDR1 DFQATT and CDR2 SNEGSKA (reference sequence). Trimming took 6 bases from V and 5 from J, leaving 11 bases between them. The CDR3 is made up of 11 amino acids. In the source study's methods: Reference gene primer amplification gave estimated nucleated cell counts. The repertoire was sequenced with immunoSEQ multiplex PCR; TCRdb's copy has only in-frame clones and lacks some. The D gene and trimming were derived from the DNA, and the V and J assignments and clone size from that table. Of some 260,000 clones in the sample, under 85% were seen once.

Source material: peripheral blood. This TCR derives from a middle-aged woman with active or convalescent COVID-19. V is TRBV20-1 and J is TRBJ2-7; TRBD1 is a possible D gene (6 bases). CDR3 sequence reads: CSARGGNEQYF. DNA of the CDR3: TGCAGTGCCCGAGGGGGAAACGAGCAGTACTTC.